The clone carrying this T cell receptor beta chain was detected once. CDR3 size: 14 residues. Unmatched junction bases numbered 10, after V lost 7 bases and J lost 3 bases. Per germline, CDR1 SQVTM and CDR2 ANQGSEA. The sample is drawn from a study of CD8+ T cells in alopecia areata. Researchers sorted CD4+ cells into CD25+CD127- cells for a few patients. cDNA prepared by RNA extraction and subsequent reverse transcription served as the template for sequencing. Libraries were prepared by immunoSEQ multiplex PCR; TCRdb keeps only in-frame clonotypes and omits some of them. Among 6,000 to 8,500 clones listed, 70% to 85% were seen once.

The chain carries TRBV29-1 and TRBJ2-7; TRBD1 matches at 9 bases. The sample comprised CD4+ Tregs sorted from blood. The clonotype originates from a human donor with alopecia areata. The CDR3 spells CSATRGQGLYEQYF. CDR3 DNA: TGCAGCGCAACCCGGGGACAGGGCCTCTACGAGCAGTACTTC.